The 23 T cell receptor beta chains below were found in one sample sequenced in a study of T-cell reconstitution after alpha-beta-depleted transplantation in children. For TCRbeta, the library was prepared with unique molecular identifiers. A single record per CDR3 protein comes from TCRdb applying MiXCR to the PCR reads. The sample has around 370,000 distinct CDR3 sequences; about a tenth are singletons. The sample in question was PBMCs from the stem cell graft donor, obtained from the stem cell graft. These receptors originate from a human donor who donated a stem cell graft to a child with acute lymphoblastic leukemia.

J is TRBJ1-5 and V is TRBV4-2; D is possibly TRBD1 (6 bases). The V and J ends lost 1 base and 1 base respectively, with 11 bases between them. The CDR3 covers 16 residues. Germline V gives CDR1 LGHNA, CDR2 YNFKEQ. CDR3 region: CASSQGTGKSNQPQHF. CDR3 sequence (DNA): TGTGCCAGCAGCCAAGGAACAGGGAAGAGCAATCAGCCCCAGCATTTT.

This clonotype showed up just a few times. J is TRBJ2-2 and V is TRBV5-1; 8 bases match TRBD1. J was trimmed by 5 bases and V by 0 bases; bases with no gene match: 3. This CDR3 comprises 15 residues. Germline values: CDR1 SGHRS, CDR2 YFSETQ. CDR3 protein: CASSLDRTGTGELFF. Here the CDR3 DNA reads TGCGCCAGCAGCTTGGACCGGACAGGGACCGGGGAGCTGTTTTTT.

In its sample, this clonotype was seen many times. The rearrangement uses TRBV20-1 and TRBJ1-1; D is unclear. CDR3 length equals 11 residues. Trimming stripped 3 bases from V and 9 bases from J, with 11 bases between. Germline V gives CDR1 DFQATT, CDR2 SNEGSKA (reference sequence). The CDR3 region has the DNA TGCAGTGCTAGTATAGGGAATCAAGCTTTCTTT. Its translation is CSASIGNQAFF.

This sequence joins TRBV12-3 or TRBV12-4 and TRBJ1-5, with D uncertain. Trimming cost V 5 bases and J 3 bases, with 8 bases left between them. The CDR3 runs 13 residues. The CDR3: CASSAADNQPQHF. Here the CDR3 DNA reads TGTGCCAGCAGTGCGGCAGACAATCAGCCCCAGCATTTT.

The chain links TRBV4-1 to TRBJ2-1, with 8 bases fitting TRBD2. V trimming: 5 bases; J trimming: 0 bases; junction bases outside the gene matches: 3. There are 15 residues in the CDR3. From germline, CDR1 is MGHRA and CDR2 YSYEKL. CDR3 loop: CASSSLAASYNEQFF. The CDR3 DNA follows: TGCGCCAGCAGCTCACTAGCGGCCTCCTACAATGAGCAGTTCTTC.

V usage is TRBV18 and J usage is TRBJ2-1; D tentatively fits TRBD1 or TRBD2 (5 bases each). Trimming stripped 3 bases from V and 8 bases from J, with 23 bases between. The CDR3 runs 17 residues. Germline V gene sequence: CDR1 KGHSH, CDR2 LQKENI. CDR3 residues: CASSPRSRDPRVHEQFF. The CDR3 DNA is TGTGCCAGCTCACCCCGTTCAAGGGACCCTAGGGTCCATGAGCAGTTCTTC.

V gene TRBV27 combines with J gene TRBJ1-5; 8 bases are shared with TRBD1. The germline V gene has CDR1 MNHEY and CDR2 SMNVEV (reference sequence). The junction had 6 bases not matched to a gene; V was cut back by 5 bases and J by 3 bases. The CDR3 has 15 residues. CDR3 loop: CASSKDRVTNQPQHF. In DNA form, the CDR3 reads TGTGCCAGCAGTAAGGACAGGGTCACCAATCAGCCCCAGCATTTT.

The chain carries TRBV20-1 and TRBJ1-4, with D hard to call. Germline V lookup: CDR1 DFQATT, CDR2 SNEGSKA (reference sequence). CDR3 length: 11 amino acids. Trimming stripped 4 bases from V and 4 bases from J, with 4 bases between. CDR3 bases: TGCAGTGCTACCTTTAATGAAAAACTGTTTTTT. Its protein product is CSATFNEKLFF.

The CDR3 region has the DNA TGTGCCAGCAGTATTTATGACGAGCAGTACTTC. Translated: CASSIYDEQYF. The rearrangement uses TRBV12-3 or TRBV12-4 and TRBJ2-7; no definite D call. This CDR3 is 11 amino acids long. The germline V and J ends were trimmed by 5 bases and 5 bases, with 7 bases remaining between them.

The sample holds many counts of this clonotype. The rearrangement links TRBV20-1 to TRBJ2-1; 9 nucleotides agree with TRBD2. This CDR3 has 14 residues. Germline CDR1 reads DFQATT; CDR2 reads SNEGSKA (reference sequence). The V gene end was trimmed by 6 bases and the J gene end by 3 bases; junction bases not matched to a gene: 6. The CDR3 sequence: CSAIAGADYNEQFF. The CDR3 nucleotides read TGCAGTGCAATAGCGGGGGCTGACTACAATGAGCAGTTCTTC.

This rearrangement joins TRBV5-6 to TRBJ2-2, with 8 bases fitting TRBD1. The germline V gene encodes CDR1 SGHDT and CDR2 YYEEEE. The trim removed 0 bases at V and 6 bases at J, leaving 7 bases unmatched. The CDR3 spans 16 residues. The CDR3 sequence is CASSLGPGGFAGELFF. The CDR3 region has the DNA TGTGCCAGCAGCTTGGGTCCAGGGGGCTTCGCCGGGGAGCTGTTTTTT. The complete variable domain, with remaining parts taken from reference TRBV5-6 and TRBJ2-2, reads DAGVTQSPTHLIKTRGQQVTLRCSPKSGHDTVSWYQQALGQGPQFIFQYYEEEERQRGNFPDRFSGHQFPNYSSELNVNALLLGDSALYLCASSLGPGGFAGELFFGEGSRLTVL.

This clonotype has more than one count but fewer than ten. J is TRBJ2-1 and V is TRBV4-3; TRBD2 matches at 7 bases. This CDR3 spans 12 amino acids. Germline lookup yields CDR1 LGHNA and CDR2 YSLEER. The V and J ends lost 3 bases and 11 bases, in that order; junction bases with no gene match: 4. CDR3 sequence: CASSQMREKQFF. In DNA, the CDR3 is TGCGCCAGCAGCCAGATGCGGGAGAAGCAGTTCTTC.

This clonotype came up a few times. The chain has TRBV9 and TRBJ2-1; D not resolved. The germline V and J ends were trimmed by 6 bases and 0 bases, with 13 bases remaining between them. There are 15 residues in the CDR3. Germline lookup yields CDR1 SGDLS and CDR2 YYNGEE. Here the CDR3 reads CASTPGPRSYNEQFF. Written as DNA, the CDR3 is TGTGCCAGCACACCCGGGCCGCGCTCCTACAATGAGCAGTTCTTC.

The chain is built from TRBV20-1 and TRBJ2-7, with 8 bases matching TRBD2. After removal of 4 bases from V and 5 bases from J, the junction contained 16 bases not matched to a gene. This CDR3 spans 16 amino acids. The germline V gene has CDR1 DFQATT and CDR2 SNEGSKA (reference sequence). CDR3 DNA: TGCAGTGCTACGGGCTTAACGAGCGGGAGCTTCCACGAGCAGTACTTC. This encodes CSATGLTSGSFHEQYF.

This clonotype was seen many times. V usage is TRBV27 and J usage is TRBJ2-1; D possibly corresponds to TRBD2 (6 bases). This CDR3 region has 12 residues. The V end was cut by 5 bases, the J end by 10 bases, with 12 bases between. Germline values: CDR1 MNHEY, CDR2 SMNVEV (reference sequence). As DNA, the CDR3 is TGTGCCAGCAGTCTGACTAGGCACGAGCAGTTCTTC. This sequence encodes CASSLTRHEQFF.

This clonotype has at least ten counts. The V and J genes are TRBV5-4 and TRBJ1-1; TRBD1 might be the D (5 bases). Germline CDR1 SGHNT, CDR2 YYREEE (reference sequence). Trimming took off 0 bases at V and 1 base at J, with 7 bases between the two ends. The CDR3 has 14 residues. CDR3 coding DNA: TGTGCCAGCAGCTTGGCCAGGGCGAACACTGAAGCTTTCTTT. Amino acids: CASSLARANTEAFF.

This chain links TRBV7-6 with TRBJ2-1; 10 bases map to TRBD2. This CDR3 contains 15 residues. The V gene's germline CDR1 is SGHVS and CDR2 FNYEAQ. Losses at the gene ends were 2 bases for V and 10 bases for J; bases not matched to a gene: 8. The CDR3 region is CASSLQGLAASEQFF. CDR3 in DNA: TGTGCCAGCAGCTTACAAGGACTAGCGGCGTCGGAGCAGTTCTTC.

At least ten counts were recorded for this clonotype. The rearrangement joins TRBV29-1 to TRBJ2-2, with TRBD2 matching over 7 bases. CDR1 is SQVTM, CDR2 ANQGSEA, per germline. V was pared by 7 bases and J by 3 bases, with 11 bases of the junction left unmatched. The CDR3 consists of 15 residues. The CDR3 region has the DNA TGCAGCGCTCACACGTCAGCGGGATACACCGGGGAGCTGTTTTTT. It encodes CSAHTSAGYTGELFF.

The chain is built from TRBV6-2 or TRBV6-3 and TRBJ2-2; the match to TRBD2 covers 9 bases. After removal of 7 bases from V and 6 bases from J, the junction contained 12 bases not matched to a gene. Per germline, CDR1 MNHEY and CDR2 SVGEGT. The length of the CDR3 is 16 residues. The DNA for the CDR3 is TGTGCCAGCACTCCCACCGGGACTAGCTTGTCCGGGGAGCTGTTTTTT. This translates into CASTPTGTSLSGELFF.

The chain is built from TRBV7-9 and TRBJ2-7; the D gene is possibly TRBD1 (5 bases). The V gene's germline CDR1 is SEHNR and CDR2 FQNEAQ (reference sequence). CDR3 size: 15 residues. V was pared by 6 bases and J by 3 bases, with 18 bases between. In nucleotides, the CDR3 is TGTGCCAGCAGTTGGCTCCAGGGTACGTTCTACGAGCAGTACTTC. It yields the protein CASSWLQGTFYEQYF.

This clonotype was seen a few times. The V call is TRBV5-1, the J call TRBJ1-6; 7 nucleotides agree with TRBD1. Germline V CDR1 and CDR2: SGHRS, YFSETQ. Trimming cost V 0 bases and J 9 bases; bases outside gene matches: 9. The CDR3 spans 16 residues. The CDR3 reads CASSLDSGQRGSPLHF. CDR3 in DNA: TGCGCCAGCAGCTTGGATTCGGGACAGAGGGGTTCACCCCTCCACTTT.

This clonotype was counted at least ten times. This chain links TRBV27 with TRBJ1-2; 8 nucleotides align to TRBD1. Germline CDR1 MNHEY, CDR2 SMNVEV (reference sequence). The CDR3 loop spans 14 amino acids. Losses at the gene ends were 6 bases for V and 6 bases for J; bases not matched to a gene: 9. The CDR3 DNA reads TGTGCCAGCAGACCACGGACAGGGCACCATGGCTACACCTTC. It codes for CASRPRTGHHGYTF.

This clonotype was picked up a small number of times. V usage is TRBV4-1 and J usage is TRBJ2-3; perhaps TRBD1 as D (6 bases). Deletions cut 2 bases from V and 4 bases from J, with 16 bases between. Germline V gene sequence: CDR1 MGHRA, CDR2 YSYEKL. The CDR3 is 16 amino acids. The DNA of the CDR3 is TGCGCCAGCAGCCAAAGAGGTGCAGGGGAAGCAGATACGCAGTATTTT. Residues: CASSQRGAGEADTQYF.